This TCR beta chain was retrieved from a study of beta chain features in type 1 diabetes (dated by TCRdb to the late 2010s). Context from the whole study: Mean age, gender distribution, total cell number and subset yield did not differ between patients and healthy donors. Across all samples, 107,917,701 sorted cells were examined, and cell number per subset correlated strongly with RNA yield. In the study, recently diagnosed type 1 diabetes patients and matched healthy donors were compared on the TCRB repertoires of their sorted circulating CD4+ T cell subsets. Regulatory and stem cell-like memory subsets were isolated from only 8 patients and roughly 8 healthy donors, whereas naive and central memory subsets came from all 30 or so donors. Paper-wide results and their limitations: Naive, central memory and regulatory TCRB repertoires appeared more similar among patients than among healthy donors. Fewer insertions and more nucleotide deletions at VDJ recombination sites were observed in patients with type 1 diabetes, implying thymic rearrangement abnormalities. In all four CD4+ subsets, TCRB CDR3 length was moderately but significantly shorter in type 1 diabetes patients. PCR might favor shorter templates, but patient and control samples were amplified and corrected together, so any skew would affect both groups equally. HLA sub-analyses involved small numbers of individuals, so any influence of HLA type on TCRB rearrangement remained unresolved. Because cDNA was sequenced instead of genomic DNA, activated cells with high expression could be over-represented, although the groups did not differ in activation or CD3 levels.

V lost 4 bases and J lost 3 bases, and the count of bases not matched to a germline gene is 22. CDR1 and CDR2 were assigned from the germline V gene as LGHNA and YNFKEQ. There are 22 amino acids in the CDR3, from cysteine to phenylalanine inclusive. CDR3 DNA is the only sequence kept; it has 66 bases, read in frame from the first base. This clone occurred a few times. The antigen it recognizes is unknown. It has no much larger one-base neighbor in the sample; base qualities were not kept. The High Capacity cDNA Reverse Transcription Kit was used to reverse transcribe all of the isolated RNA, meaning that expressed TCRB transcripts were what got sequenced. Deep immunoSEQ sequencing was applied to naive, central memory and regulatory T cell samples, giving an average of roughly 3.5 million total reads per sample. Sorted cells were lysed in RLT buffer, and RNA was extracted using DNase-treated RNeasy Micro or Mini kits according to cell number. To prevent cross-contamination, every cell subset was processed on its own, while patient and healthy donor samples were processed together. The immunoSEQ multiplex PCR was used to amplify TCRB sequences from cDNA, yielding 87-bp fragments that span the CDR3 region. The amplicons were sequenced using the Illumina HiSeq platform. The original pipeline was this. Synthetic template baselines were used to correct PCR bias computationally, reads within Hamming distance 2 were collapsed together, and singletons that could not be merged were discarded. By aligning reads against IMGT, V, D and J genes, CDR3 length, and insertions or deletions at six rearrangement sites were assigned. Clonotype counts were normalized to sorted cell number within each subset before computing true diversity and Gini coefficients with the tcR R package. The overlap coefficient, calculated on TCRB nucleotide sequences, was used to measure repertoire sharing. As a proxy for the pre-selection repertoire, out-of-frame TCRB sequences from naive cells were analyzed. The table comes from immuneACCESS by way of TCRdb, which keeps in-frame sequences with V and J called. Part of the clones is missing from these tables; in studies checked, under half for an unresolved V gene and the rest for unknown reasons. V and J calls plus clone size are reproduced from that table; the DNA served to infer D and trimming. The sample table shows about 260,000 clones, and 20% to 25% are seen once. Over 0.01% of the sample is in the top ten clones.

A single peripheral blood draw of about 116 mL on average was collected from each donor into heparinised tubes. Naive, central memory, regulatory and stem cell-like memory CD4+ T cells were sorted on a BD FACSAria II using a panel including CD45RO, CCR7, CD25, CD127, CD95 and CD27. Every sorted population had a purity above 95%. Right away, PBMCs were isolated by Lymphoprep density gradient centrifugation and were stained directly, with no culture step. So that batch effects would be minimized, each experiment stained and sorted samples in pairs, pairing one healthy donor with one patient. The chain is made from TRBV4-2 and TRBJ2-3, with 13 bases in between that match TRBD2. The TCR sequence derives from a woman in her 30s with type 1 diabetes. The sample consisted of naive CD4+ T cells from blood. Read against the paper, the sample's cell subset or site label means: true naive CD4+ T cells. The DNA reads TGTGCCAGCAGCCCTGGGAACCTTTCACTAGCGGGAGGGGACGGGCTAACAGATACGCAGTATTTT. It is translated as CASSPGNLSLAGGDGLTDTQYF.